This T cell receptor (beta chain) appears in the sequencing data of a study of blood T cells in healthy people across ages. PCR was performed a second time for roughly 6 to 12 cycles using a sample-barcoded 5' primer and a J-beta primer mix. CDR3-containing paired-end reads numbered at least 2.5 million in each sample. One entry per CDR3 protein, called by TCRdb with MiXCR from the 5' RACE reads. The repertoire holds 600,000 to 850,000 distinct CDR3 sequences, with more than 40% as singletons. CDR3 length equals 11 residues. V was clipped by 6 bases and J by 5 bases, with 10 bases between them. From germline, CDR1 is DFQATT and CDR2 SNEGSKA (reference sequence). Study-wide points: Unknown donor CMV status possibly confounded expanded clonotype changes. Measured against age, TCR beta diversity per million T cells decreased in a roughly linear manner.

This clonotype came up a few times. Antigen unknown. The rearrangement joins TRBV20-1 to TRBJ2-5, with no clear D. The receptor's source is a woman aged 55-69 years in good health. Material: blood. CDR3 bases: TGCAGTGCCGAGAAAGGGGAGACCCAGTACTTC. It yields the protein CSAEKGETQYF.